A single sample is the source of the 18 T cell receptor beta chains below, sequenced in a study of radiation and T cells in renal cell carcinoma. The assay was immunoSEQ multiplex PCR, and TCRdb's table has in-frame clones only and misses some. This table has some 80,000 clones, over 65% appearing once. The time point was: blood 4 weeks post-SBRT, at nephrectomy. The treatment is: 15 Gy SBRT to primary tumor, nephrectomy 4 weeks later. The sample here was blood, taken from a patient whose treatment included radiotherapy and nephrectomy. Receptor source: a woman aged 60-75 years with renal cell carcinoma.

V usage is TRBV7-9 and J usage is TRBJ2-5, with 9 positions matching TRBD1. Germline V gene lookup returns CDR1 SEHNR and CDR2 FQNEAQ (reference sequence). This CDR3 contains 15 residues. The ends lost 5 bases at V and 5 bases at J; junction bases unmatched: 9. For the CDR3, the DNA is TGTGCCAGCAGCAAAGCGGACAGGGGCCTTGAGACCCAGTACTTC. Encoded protein: CASSKADRGLETQYF.

The CDR3 DNA follows: TGTGCCAGCAGTCCCTCCAATCAGCCCCAGCATTTT. This gives the protein CASSPSNQPQHF. This chain connects TRBV27 to TRBJ1-5; D not resolved. V was shortened by 5 bases and J by 3 bases, with 5 bases between the two germline ends. CDR3 length: 12 residues. Germline CDR1 reads MNHEY; CDR2 reads SMNVEV (reference sequence).

V and J are TRBV7-6 and TRBJ1-2; D remains unclear. Germline-derived CDR1 and CDR2 are SGHVS and FNYEAQ. Trimming took off 2 bases at V and 6 bases at J, with 16 bases between the two ends. This CDR3 is built from 15 residues. DNA of the CDR3: TGTGCCAGCAGCTTAAGCGGGAGAGGGATAGATGGCTACACCTTC. It codes for CASSLSGRGIDGYTF.

The V and J genes are TRBV6-5 and TRBJ2-2; tentatively, D is TRBD1 (5 bases). Germline V gene data show CDR1 as MNHEY and CDR2 as SVGAGI. The CDR3 length is 13 residues. The germline V and J ends were trimmed by 6 bases and 5 bases, with 10 bases remaining between them. The CDR3 loop is CASRFPGTGELFF. DNA of the CDR3: TGTGCCAGCAGATTCCCAGGGACCGGGGAGCTGTTTTTT.

The chain uses TRBV6-6 and TRBJ2-7; 11 nucleotides align to TRBD2. The CDR3 extends over 16 amino acids. The germline V gene encodes CDR1 MNHNY and CDR2 SVGAGI (reference sequence). The J segment lost 2 bases and the V segment lost 6 bases, leaving 9 bases of the junction unmatched. The CDR3 DNA is TGTGCCAGCAGCGGACTAGCGGGTCCTCCTGCCTACGAGCAGTACTTC. This gives the protein CASSGLAGPPAYEQYF.

The chain links TRBV6-6 to TRBJ2-5; D is unresolved. Germline V CDR1 and CDR2: MNHNY, SVGAGI (reference sequence). The length of the CDR3 is 16 residues. Trimming removed 0 bases from V and 4 bases from J, with 15 bases in between. In DNA form, the CDR3 reads TGTGCCAGCAGTTACTCGATTGTGGGCCTATCAGAGACCCAGTACTTC. This translates into CASSYSIVGLSETQYF.

As for this clone: Other DNA sequences in the same sample also yield this CDR3. The chain is built from TRBV6-5 and TRBJ1-2, with D uncertain. Trimming removed 6 bases from V and 8 bases from J, with 13 bases in between. The CDR3 sequence is 12 residues long. CDR1 is MNHEY and CDR2 is SVGAGI in the germline V gene. The CDR3 spells CASRGQSRGYTF. CDR3 sequence (DNA): TGTGCCAGCAGGGGTCAGTCTCGCGGCTACACCTTC.

The rearrangement uses TRBV5-5 and TRBJ2-3; D is undetermined. CDR1 SGHKS and CDR2 YYEKEE come from the germline V gene (reference sequence). The V gene lost 2 bases and the J gene lost 1 base, with 14 bases spanning the gap. The CDR3 loop spans 16 amino acids. The CDR3 is CASSFDWGEGTDTQYF. DNA of the CDR3: TGTGCCAGCAGCTTCGACTGGGGTGAAGGCACAGATACGCAGTATTTT.

The V call is TRBV5-4, the J call TRBJ2-3, with D perhaps assigned TRBD1 or TRBD2 (5 bases each). Germline CDR1 reads SGHNT; CDR2 reads YYREEE (reference sequence). Trimming shortened V by 4 bases and J by 8 bases, and 23 bases separated the two germline ends. This CDR3 is 16 amino acids long. The CDR3 loop reads CASSPDSGFPLGTQYF. As DNA, the CDR3 is TGTGCCAGCAGCCCAGACAGCGGCTTCCCTCTAGGTACGCAGTATTTT. The whole variable domain, filled in from reference TRBV5-4 and TRBJ2-3, reads ETGVTQSPTHLIKTRGQQVTLRCSSQSGHNTVSWYQQALGQGPQFIFQYYREEENGRGNFPPRFSGLQFPNYSSELNVNALELDDSALYLCASSPDSGFPLGTQYFGPGTRLTVL.

J is TRBJ2-3 and V is TRBV7-2; 9 positions agree with TRBD2. Germline CDR1 and CDR2: SGHTA and FQGNSA. Unmatched junction bases numbered 3, after V lost 4 bases and J lost 4 bases. CDR3 length: 14 residues. The CDR3 reads CASSSGLAPDTQYF. The CDR3, as DNA: TGTGCCAGCAGCTCTGGACTAGCGCCAGATACGCAGTATTTT.

The chain joins TRBV9 to TRBJ2-2; D perhaps matches TRBD2 (7 bases). Germline V gene data show CDR1 as SGDLS and CDR2 as YYNGEE. V was shortened by 5 bases and J by 3 bases, with 17 bases between the two germline ends. The CDR3 length is 16 residues. The CDR3 region is CASSLRGGIDTGELFF. DNA for the CDR3: TGTGCCAGCAGTCTTAGGGGGGGTATCGACACCGGGGAGCTGTTTTTT.

V usage is TRBV7-8 and J usage is TRBJ2-4; weak D call: TRBD1 (5 bases). V lost 5 bases and J 3 bases, leaving 11 bases between the germline ends. Germline values: CDR1 SGHVS, CDR2 FQNEAQ. The CDR3 length is 14 residues. The CDR3 bases are TGTGCCAGCAGCCCAGGGCCGGGCAAAAACATTCAGTACTTC. This encodes CASSPGPGKNIQYF.

The chain uses TRBV6-5 and TRBJ2-7; the D gene is possibly TRBD2 (6 bases). The CDR3 is made up of 13 amino acids. Looked up from germline, CDR1 is MNHEY and CDR2 is SVGAGI. Trimming shortened V by 0 bases and J by 6 bases, and 9 bases separated the two germline ends. The DNA for the CDR3 is TGTGCCAGCAGTTACTCGCGGGACGGCGAGCAGTACTTC. Encoded protein: CASSYSRDGEQYF.

The chain is built from TRBV28 and TRBJ2-5; 8 bases are shared with TRBD1. Germline V gene lookup returns CDR1 MDHEN and CDR2 SYDVKM. The junction had 4 bases not matched to a gene; V was cut back by 4 bases and J by 3 bases. The CDR3 contains 14 residues. The CDR3 protein is CASSSPDREETQYF. DNA for the CDR3: TGTGCCAGCAGTTCCCCGGACAGGGAAGAGACCCAGTACTTC.

This rearrangement joins TRBV19 to TRBJ1-5; a possible D gene is TRBD1 (5 bases). V dropped 6 bases and J dropped 4 bases, with 13 bases sitting between them. CDR1 and CDR2 from the germline V gene are LNHDA and SQIVND (reference sequence). This CDR3 comprises 14 residues. The CDR3 coding sequence is TGTGCCAGTAGCCTCGGCCGGGGGAATCAGCCCCAGCATTTT. Translated: CASSLGRGNQPQHF.

J is TRBJ1-2 and V is TRBV7-3, with no clear D. Germline assignment: CDR1 SGHTA and CDR2 FQGTGA. The CDR3 has 14 amino acids. V lost 4 bases, J lost 6 bases, and 15 bases lay in between. CDR3 in DNA: TGTGCCAGCAGCTCCCGACCCGGGCCCGATGGCTACACCTTC. It specifies CASSSRPGPDGYTF.

The chain recombines TRBV20-1 with TRBJ1-1, with D uncertain. V was trimmed by 0 bases and J by 7 bases, leaving 6 bases between them. CDR1 DFQATT and CDR2 SNEGSKA come from the germline V gene (reference sequence). This CDR3 contains 11 residues. CDR3 nucleotide sequence: TGCAGTGCTAGAGAAAGGATTGAAGCTTTCTTT. Its translation is CSARERIEAFF.

The V gene is TRBV11-1, the J gene TRBJ1-3, with TRBD1 matching 7 bases. V lost 5 bases, J lost 2 bases, and 6 bases stayed unmatched. The CDR3 has 15 amino acids. The germline gives CDR1 SGHAT, CDR2 FQDESV (reference sequence). CDR3 sequence reads: CASSTGTATGNTIYF. For the CDR3, the DNA is TGTGCCAGCAGCACCGGGACAGCAACTGGAAACACCATATATTTT.